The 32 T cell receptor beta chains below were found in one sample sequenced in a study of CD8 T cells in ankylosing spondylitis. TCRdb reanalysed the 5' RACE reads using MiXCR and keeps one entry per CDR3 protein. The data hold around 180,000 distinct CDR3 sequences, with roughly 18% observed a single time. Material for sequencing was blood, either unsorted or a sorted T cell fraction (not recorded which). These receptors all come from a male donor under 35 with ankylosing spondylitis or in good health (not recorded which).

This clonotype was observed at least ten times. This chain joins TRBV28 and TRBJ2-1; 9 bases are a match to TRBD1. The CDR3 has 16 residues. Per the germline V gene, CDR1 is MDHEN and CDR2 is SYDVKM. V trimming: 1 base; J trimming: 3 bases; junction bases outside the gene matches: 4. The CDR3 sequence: CASSLLDRGYYNEQFF. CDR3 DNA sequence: TGTGCCAGCAGTTTATTGGACAGGGGCTACTACAATGAGCAGTTCTTC.

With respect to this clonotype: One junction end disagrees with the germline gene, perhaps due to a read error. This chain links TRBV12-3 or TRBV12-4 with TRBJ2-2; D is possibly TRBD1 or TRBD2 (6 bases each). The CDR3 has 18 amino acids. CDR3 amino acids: CDSSLVGSWTANTGELFF. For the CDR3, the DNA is TGTGACAGCAGTTTAGTCGGGAGCTGGACAGCGAACACCGGGGAGCTGTTTTTT.

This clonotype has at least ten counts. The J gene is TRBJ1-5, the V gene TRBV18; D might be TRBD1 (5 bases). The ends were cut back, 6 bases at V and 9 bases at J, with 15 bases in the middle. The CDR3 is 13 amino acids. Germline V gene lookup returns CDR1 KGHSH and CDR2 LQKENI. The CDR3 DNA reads TGTGCCAGCTCGGATCAGGGATCGGGGCCCCAGCATTTT. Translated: CASSDQGSGPQHF.

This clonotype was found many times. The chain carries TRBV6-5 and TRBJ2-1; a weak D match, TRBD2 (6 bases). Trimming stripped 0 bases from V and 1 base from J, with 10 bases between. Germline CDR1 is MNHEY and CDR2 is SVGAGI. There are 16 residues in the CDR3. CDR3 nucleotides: TGTGCCAGCAGTTACTCGGCTAGCGCGTCCTACAATGAGCAGTTCTTC. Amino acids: CASSYSASASYNEQFF.

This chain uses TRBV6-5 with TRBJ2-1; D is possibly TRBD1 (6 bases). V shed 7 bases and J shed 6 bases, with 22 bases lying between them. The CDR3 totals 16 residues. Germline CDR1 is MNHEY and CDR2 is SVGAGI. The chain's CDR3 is CASKTGTPNPLNEQFF. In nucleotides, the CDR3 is TGTGCCAGCAAAACCGGGACACCTAACCCCCTCAATGAGCAGTTCTTC.

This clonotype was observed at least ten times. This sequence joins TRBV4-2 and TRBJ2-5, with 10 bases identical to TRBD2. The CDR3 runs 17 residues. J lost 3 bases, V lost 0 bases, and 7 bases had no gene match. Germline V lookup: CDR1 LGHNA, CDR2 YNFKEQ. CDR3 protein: CASSQDVRTSGKETQYF. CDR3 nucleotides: TGTGCCAGCAGCCAAGATGTCCGGACTAGCGGTAAAGAGACCCAGTACTTC.

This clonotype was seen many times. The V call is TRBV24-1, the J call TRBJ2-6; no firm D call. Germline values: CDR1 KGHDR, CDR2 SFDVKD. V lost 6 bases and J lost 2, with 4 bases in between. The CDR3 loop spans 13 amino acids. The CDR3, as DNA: TGTGCCACCAGTAAACCTGGGGCCAACGTCCTGACTTTC. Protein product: CATSKPGANVLTF.

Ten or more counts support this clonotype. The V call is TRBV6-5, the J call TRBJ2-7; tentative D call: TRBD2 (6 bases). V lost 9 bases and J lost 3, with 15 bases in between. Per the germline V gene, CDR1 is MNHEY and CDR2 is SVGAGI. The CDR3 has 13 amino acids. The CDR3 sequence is CASRRGRNYEQYF. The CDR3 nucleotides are TGTGCCAGTAGACGTGGGAGGAACTACGAGCAGTACTTC.

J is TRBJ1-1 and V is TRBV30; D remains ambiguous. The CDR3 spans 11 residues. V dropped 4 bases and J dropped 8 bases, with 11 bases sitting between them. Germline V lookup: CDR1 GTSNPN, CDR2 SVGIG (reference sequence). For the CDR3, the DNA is TGTGCCTGGATATATCGGGAAGAAGCTTTCTTT. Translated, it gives CAWIYREEAFF. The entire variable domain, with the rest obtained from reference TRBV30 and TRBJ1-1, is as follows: SQTIHQWPATLVQPVGSPLSLECTVEGTSNPNLYWYRQAAGRGLQLLFYSVGIGQISSEVPQNLSASRPQDRQFILSSKKLLLSDSGFYLCAWIYREEAFFGQGTRLTVV.

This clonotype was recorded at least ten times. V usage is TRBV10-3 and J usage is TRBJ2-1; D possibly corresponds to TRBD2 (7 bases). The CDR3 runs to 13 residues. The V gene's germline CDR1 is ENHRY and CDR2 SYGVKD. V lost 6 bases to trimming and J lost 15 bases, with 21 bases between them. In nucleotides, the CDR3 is TGTGCCATCAGCCCGTCAACGGGGGGCGGGAGGTTCTTC. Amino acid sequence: CAISPSTGGGRFF.

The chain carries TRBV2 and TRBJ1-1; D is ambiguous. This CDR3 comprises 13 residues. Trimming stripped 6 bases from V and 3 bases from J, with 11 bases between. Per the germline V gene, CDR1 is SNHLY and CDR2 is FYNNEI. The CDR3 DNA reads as TGTGCCAGCAGAGTTTCAGGAGACACTGAAGCTTTCTTT. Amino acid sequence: CASRVSGDTEAFF.

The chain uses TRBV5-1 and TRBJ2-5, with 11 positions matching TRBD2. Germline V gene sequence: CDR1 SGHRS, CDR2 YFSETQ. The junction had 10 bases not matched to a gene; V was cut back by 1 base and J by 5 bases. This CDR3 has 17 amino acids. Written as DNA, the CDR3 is TGCGCCAGCAGCTTGTTCGAGATAGCGGGAGGGCAGGAGACCCAGTACTTC. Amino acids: CASSLFEIAGGQETQYF.

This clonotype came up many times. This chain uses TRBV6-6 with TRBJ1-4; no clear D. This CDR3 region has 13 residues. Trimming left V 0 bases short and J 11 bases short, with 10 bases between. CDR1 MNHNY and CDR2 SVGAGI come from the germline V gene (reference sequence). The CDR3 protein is CASSYSSPEKLFF. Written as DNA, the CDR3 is TGTGCCAGCAGTTACTCGAGTCCAGAGAAACTGTTTTTT.

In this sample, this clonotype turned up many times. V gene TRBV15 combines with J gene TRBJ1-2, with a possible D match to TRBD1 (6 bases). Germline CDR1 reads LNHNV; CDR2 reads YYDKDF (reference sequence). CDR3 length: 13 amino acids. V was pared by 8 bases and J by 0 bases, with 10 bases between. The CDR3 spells CATGTPSNYGYTF. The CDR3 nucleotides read TGTGCCACCGGGACACCTTCTAACTATGGCTACACCTTC.

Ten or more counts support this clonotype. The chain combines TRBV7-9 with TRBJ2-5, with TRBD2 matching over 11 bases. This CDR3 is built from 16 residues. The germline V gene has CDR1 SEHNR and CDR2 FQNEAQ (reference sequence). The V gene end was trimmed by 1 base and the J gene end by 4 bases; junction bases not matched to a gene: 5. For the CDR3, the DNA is TGTGCCAGCAGCTTAGAAGGAGGACTAGCGGGAGAGACCCAGTACTTC. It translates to CASSLEGGLAGETQYF.

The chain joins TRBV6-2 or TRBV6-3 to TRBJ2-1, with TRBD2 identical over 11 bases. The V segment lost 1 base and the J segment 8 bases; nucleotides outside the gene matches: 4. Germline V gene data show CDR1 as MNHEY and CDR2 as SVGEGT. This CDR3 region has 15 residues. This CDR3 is CASSYLAGGPHEQFF. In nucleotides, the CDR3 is TGTGCCAGCAGTTACTTAGCGGGAGGGCCCCATGAGCAGTTCTTC.

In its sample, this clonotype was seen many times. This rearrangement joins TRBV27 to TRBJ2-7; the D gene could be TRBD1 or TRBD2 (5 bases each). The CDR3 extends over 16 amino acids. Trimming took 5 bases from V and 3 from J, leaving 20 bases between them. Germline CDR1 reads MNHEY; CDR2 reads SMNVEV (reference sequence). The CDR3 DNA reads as TGTGCCAGCAGTCCCTCCCCGGGACCAACACACTACGAGCAGTACGTC. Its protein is CASSPSPGPTHYEQYV.

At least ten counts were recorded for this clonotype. As DNA, the CDR3 is TGCGCCAGCAGCTTGGCCGGAACTAGCGGGAGCGATGAGCAGTTCTTC. Translation gives CASSLAGTSGSDEQFF. The chain employs TRBV5-1 and TRBJ2-1, with TRBD2 identical over 11 bases. CDR3 length: 16 amino acids. V gave up 0 bases and J gave up 8 bases; unmatched junction bases: 7. Germline V CDR1 and CDR2: SGHRS, YFSETQ.

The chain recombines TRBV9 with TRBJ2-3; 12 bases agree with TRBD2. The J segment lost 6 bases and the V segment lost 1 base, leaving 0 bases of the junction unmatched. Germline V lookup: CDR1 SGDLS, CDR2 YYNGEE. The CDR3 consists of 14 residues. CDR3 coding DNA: TGTGCCAGCAGCGTAACTAGCGGGGGGGATACGCAGTATTTT. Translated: CASSVTSGGDTQYF.

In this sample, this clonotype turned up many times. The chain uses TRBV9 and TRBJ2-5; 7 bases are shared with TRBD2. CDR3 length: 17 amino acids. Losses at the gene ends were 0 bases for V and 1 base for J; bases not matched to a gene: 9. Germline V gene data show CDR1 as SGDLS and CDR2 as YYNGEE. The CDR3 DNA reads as TGTGCCAGCAGCGTAGCGGGAGGACCCCGAGGCCAAGAGACCCAGTACTTC. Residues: CASSVAGGPRGQETQYF.

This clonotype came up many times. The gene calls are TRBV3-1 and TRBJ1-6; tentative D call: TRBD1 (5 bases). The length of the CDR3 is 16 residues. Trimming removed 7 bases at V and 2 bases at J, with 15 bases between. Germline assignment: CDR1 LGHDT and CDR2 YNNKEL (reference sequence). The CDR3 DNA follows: TGTGCCAGCACCCGAAGGGGAGCCCCCTATAATTCACCCCTCCACTTT. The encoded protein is CASTRRGAPYNSPLHF.

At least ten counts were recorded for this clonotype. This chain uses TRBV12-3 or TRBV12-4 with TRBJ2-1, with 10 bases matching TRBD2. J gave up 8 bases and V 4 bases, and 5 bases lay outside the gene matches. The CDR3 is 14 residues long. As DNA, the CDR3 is TGTGCCAGCAGTTGGACTAGCGGTCCCCATGAGCAGTTCTTC. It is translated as CASSWTSGPHEQFF.

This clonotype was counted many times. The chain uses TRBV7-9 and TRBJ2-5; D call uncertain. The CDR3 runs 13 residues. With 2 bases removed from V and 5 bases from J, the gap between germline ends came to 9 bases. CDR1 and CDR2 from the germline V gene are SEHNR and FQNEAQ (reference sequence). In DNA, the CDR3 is TGTGCCAGCAGCTTATGGACGGCGGAGACCCAGTACTTC. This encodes CASSLWTAETQYF.

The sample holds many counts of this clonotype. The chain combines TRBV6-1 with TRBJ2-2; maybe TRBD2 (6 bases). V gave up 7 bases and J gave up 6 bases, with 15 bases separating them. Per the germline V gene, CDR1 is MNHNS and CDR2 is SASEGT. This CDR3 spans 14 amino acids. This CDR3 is CASMIDPGAGELFF. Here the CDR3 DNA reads TGTGCCAGCATGATCGACCCGGGGGCCGGGGAGCTGTTTTTT.

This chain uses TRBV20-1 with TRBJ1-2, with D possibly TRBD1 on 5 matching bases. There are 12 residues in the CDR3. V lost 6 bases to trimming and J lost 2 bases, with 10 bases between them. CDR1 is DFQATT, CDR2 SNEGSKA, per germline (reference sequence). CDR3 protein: CSALTENYGYTF. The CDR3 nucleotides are TGCAGTGCCTTGACAGAAAACTATGGCTACACCTTC.

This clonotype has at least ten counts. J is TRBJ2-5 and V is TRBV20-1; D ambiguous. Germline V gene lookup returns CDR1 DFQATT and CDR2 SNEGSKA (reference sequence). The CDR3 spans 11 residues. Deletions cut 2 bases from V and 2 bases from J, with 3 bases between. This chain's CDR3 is CSARTQETQYF. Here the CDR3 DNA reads TGCAGTGCTAGAACTCAAGAGACCCAGTACTTC.

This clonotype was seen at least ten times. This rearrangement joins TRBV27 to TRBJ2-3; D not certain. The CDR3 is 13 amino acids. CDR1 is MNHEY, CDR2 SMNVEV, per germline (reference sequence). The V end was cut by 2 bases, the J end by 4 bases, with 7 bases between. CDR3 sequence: CASSLILPDTQYF. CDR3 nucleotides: TGTGCCAGCAGTTTAATTTTACCAGATACGCAGTATTTT.

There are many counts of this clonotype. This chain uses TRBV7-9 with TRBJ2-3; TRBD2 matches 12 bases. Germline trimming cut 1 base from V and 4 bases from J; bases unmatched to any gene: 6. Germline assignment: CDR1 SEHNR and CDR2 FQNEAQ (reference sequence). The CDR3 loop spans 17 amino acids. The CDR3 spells CASSLEGLAGPPDTQYF. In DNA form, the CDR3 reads TGTGCCAGCAGCTTAGAGGGACTAGCGGGCCCACCAGATACGCAGTATTTT.

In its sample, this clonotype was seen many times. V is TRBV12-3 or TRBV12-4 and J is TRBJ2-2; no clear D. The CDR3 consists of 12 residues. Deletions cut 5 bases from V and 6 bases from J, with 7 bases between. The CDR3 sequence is CASSPLSGELFF. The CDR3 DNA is TGTGCCAGCAGTCCCCTTTCCGGGGAGCTGTTTTTT.

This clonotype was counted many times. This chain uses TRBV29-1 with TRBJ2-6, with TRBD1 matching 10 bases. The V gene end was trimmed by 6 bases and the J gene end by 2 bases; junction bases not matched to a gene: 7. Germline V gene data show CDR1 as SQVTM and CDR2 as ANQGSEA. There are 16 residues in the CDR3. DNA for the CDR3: TGCAGCGTCCGTCCGGGACAGGGGCCTGGGGCCAACGTCCTGACTTTC. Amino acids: CSVRPGQGPGANVLTF. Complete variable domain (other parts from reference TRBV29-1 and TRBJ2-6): SAVISQKPSRDICQRGTSLTIQCQVDSQVTMMFWYRQQPGQSLTLIATANQGSEATYESGFVIDKFPISRPNLTFSTLTVSNMSPEDSSIYLCSVRPGQGPGANVLTFGAGSRLTVL.

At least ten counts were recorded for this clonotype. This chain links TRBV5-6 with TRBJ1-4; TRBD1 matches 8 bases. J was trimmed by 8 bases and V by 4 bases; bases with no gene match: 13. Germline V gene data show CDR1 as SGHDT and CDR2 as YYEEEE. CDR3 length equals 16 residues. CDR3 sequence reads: CASSHFSGGVGEKLFF. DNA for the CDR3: TGTGCCAGCAGCCATTTCTCAGGGGGCGTGGGAGAAAAACTGTTTTTT.

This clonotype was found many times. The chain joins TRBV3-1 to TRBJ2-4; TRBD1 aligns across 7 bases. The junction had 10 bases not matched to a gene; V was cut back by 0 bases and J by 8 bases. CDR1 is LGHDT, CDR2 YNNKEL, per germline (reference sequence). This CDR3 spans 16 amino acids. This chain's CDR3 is CASSQEGQTNKDIQYF. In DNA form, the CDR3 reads TGTGCCAGCAGCCAAGAGGGACAGACCAATAAAGACATTCAGTACTTC.